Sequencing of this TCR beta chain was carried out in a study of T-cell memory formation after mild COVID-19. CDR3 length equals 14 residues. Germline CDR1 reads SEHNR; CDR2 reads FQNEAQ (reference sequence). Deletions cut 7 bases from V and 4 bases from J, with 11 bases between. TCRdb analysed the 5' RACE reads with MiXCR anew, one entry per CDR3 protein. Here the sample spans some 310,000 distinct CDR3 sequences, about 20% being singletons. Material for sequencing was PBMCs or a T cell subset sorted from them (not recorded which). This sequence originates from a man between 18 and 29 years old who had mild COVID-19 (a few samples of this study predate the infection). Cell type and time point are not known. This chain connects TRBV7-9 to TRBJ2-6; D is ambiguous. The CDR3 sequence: CASKGFTGANVLTF. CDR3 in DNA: TGTGCCAGCAAGGGATTCACCGGGGCCAACGTCCTGACTTTC.